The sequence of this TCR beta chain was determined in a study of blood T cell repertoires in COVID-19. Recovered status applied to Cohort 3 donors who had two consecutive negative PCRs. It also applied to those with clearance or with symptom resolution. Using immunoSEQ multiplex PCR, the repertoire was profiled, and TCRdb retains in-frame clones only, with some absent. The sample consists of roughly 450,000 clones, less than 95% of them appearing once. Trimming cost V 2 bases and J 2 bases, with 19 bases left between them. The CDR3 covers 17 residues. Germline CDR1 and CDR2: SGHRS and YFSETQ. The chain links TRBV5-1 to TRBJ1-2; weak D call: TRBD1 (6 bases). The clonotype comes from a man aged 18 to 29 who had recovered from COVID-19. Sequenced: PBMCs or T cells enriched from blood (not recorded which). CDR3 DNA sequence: TGCGCCAGCAGCTTAGTCACGGGGGGCAGAAAGAACTATGGCTACACCTTC. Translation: CASSLVTGGRKNYGYTF.